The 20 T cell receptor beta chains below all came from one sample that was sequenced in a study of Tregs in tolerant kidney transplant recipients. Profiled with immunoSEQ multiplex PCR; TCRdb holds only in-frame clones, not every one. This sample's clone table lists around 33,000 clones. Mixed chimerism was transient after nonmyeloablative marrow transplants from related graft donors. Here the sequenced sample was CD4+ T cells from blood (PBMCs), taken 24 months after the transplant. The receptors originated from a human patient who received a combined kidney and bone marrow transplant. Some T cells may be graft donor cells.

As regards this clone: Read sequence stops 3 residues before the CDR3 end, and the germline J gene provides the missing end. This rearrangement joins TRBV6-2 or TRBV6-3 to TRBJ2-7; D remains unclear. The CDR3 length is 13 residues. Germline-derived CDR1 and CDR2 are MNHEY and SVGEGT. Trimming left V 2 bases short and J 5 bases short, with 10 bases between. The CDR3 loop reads CASSYQRLDEQYF. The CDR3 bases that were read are TGTGCCAGCAGTTACCAACGACTTGACGAG.

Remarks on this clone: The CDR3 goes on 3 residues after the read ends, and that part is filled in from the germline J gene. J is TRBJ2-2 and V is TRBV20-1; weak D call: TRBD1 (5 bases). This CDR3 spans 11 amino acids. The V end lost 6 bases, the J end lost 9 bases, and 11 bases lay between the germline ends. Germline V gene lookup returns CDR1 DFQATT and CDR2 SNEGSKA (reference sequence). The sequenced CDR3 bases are TGCAGTGCCCAGGGTGCAAGGGAG. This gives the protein CSAQGARE. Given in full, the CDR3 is CSAQGARELFF.

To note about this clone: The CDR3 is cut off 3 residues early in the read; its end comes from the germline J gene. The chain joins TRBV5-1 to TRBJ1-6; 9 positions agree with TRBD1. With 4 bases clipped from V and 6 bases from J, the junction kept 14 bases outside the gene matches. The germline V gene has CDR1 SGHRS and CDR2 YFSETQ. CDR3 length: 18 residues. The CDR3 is CASSPQPGQGFVNSPLHF. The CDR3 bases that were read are TGCGCCAGCAGCCCGCAACCGGGACAGGGTTTTGTTAATTCACCC.

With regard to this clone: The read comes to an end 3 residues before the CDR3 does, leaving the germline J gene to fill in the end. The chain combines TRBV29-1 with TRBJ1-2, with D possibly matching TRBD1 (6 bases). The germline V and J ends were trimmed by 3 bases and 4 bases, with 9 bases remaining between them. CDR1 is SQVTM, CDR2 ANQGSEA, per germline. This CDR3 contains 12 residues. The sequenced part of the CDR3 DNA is TGCAGCGTTGATCAGGGGACCTATGGC. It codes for CSVDQGTYG. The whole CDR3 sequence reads CSVDQGTYGYTF.

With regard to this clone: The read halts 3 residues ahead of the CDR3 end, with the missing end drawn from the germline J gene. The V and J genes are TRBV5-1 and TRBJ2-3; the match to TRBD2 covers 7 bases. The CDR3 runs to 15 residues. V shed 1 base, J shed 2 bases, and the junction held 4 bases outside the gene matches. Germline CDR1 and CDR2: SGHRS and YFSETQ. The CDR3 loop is CASSLPGTNTDTQYF. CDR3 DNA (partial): TGCGCCAGCAGCTTGCCCGGGACTAACACAGATACG.

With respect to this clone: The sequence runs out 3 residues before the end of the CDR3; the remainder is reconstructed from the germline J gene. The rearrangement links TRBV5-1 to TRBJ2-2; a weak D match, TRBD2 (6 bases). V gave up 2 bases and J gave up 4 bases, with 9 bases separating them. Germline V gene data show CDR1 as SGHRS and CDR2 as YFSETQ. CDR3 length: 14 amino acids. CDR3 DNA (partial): TGCGCCAGCAGCTTCGGGGGTTTCACCGGGGAG. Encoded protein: CASSFGGFTGE. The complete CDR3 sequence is CASSFGGFTGELFF.

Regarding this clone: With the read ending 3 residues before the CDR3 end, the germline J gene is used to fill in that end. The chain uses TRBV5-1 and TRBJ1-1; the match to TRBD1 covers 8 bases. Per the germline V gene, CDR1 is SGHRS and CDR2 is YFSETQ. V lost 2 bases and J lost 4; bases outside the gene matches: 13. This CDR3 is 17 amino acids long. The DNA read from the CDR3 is TGCGCCAGCAGCTTATTCGGGACAGGACGCGGGGGCACTGAA. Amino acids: CASSLFGTGRGGTE. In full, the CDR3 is CASSLFGTGRGGTEAFF.

The CDR3: CASSGTGAYGYTF. The sequenced CDR3 bases are TGTGCCAGCTCCGGGACAGGGGCATATGGC. The V call is TRBV2, the J call TRBJ1-2, with TRBD1 matching over 10 bases. The CDR3 extends 3 residues past the end of the read, so its final part is completed from the germline J gene. The CDR3 totals 13 residues. CDR1 is SNHLY, CDR2 FYNNEI, per germline. V lost 8 bases, J lost 5 bases, and 5 bases stayed unmatched.

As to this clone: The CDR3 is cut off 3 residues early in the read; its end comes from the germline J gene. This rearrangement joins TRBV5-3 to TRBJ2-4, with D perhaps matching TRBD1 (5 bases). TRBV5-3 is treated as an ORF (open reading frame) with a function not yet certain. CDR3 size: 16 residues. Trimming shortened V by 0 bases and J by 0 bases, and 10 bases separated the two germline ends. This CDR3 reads CARSLVRQLAKNIQYF. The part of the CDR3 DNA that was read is TGTGCCAGAAGCTTGGTCCGACAGCTAGCCAAAAACATT.

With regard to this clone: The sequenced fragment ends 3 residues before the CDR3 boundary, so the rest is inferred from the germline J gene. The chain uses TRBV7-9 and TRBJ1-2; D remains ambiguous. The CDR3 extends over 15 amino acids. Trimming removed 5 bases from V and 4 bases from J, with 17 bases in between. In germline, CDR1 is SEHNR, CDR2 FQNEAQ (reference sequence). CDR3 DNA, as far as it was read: TGTGCCAGCAGCCTCGAGGTGGGCAGTGCCTATGGC. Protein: CASSLEVGSAYG. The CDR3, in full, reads CASSLEVGSAYGYTF.

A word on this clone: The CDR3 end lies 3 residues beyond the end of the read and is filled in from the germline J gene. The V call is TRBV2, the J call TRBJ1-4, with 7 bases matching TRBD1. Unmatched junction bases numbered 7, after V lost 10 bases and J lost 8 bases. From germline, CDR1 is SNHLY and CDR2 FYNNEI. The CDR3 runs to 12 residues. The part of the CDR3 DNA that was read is TGTGCCATCCGACAGGGAGGCGAAAAA. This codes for CAIRQGGEK. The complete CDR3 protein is CAIRQGGEKLFF.

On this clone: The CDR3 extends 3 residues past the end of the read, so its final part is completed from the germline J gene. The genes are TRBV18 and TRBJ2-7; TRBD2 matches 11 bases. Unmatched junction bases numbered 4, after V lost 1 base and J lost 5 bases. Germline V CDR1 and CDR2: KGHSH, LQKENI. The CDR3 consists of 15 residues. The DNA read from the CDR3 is TGTGCCAGCTCACCACTTTCTAGCGGGAGGAACGAG. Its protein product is CASSPLSSGRNE. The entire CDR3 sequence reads CASSPLSSGRNEQYF. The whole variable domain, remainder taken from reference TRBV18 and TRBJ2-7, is NAGVMQNPRHLVRRRGQEARLRCSPMKGHSHVYWYRQLPEEGLKFMVYLQKENIIDESGMPKERFSAEFPKEGPSILRIQQVVRGDSAAYFCASSPLSSGRNEQYFGPGTRLTVT.

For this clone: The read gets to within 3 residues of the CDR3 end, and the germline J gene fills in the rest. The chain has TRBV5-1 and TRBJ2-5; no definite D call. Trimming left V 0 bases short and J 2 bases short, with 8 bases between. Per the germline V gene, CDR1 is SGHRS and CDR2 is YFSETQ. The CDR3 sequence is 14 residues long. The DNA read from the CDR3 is TGCGCCAGCAGCTTGGCCTATCATCAAGAGACC. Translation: CASSLAYHQET. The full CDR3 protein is CASSLAYHQETQYF.

CDR3 DNA (partial): TGTGCCAGTAGTACCCGAGGGGTGGGGAGCAATCAGCCC. It yields the protein CASSTRGVGSNQP. The CDR3 reads in full as CASSTRGVGSNQPQHF. V is TRBV19 and J is TRBJ1-5; weak D call: TRBD1 (5 bases). Read coverage stops 3 residues before the CDR3 terminus; the germline J gene supplies the remainder. The CDR3 is 16 residues long. V lost 4 bases to trimming and J lost 1 base, with 14 bases between them. From germline, CDR1 is LNHDA and CDR2 SQIVND (reference sequence).

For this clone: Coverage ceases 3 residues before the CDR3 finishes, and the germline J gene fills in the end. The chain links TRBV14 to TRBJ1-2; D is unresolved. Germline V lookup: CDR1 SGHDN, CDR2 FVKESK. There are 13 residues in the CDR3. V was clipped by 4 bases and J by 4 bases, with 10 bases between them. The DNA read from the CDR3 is TGTGCCAGCAGCCCAGGCGTCAGCTATGGC. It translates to CASSPGVSYG. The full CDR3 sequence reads CASSPGVSYGYTF.

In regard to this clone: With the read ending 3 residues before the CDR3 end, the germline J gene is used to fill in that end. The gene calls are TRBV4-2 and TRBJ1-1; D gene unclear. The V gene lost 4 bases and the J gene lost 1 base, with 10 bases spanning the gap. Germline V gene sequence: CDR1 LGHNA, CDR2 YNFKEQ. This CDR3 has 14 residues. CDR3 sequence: CASSPTGENTEAFF. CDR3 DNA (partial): TGTGCCAGCAGCCCCACCGGGGAGAACACTGAA.

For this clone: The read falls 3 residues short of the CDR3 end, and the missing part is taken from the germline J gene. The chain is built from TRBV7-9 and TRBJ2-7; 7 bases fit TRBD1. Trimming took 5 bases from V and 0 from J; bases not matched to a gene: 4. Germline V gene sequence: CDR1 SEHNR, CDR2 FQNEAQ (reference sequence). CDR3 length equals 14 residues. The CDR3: CASSTDRFSYEQYF. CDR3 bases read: TGTGCCAGCAGCACGGACAGGTTCTCCTACGAG.

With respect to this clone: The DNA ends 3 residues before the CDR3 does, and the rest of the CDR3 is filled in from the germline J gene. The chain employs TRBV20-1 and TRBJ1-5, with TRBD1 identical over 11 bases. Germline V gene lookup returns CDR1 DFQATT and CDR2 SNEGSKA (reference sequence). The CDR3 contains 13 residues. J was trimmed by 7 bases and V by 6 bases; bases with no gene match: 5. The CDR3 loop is CSARTGGWQPQHF. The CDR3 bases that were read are TGCAGTGCACGGACAGGGGGCTGGCAGCCC.

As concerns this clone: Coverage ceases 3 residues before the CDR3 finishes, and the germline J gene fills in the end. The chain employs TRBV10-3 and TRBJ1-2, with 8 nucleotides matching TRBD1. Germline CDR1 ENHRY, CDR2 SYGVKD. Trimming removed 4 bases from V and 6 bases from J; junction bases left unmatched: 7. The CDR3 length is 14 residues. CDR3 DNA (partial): TGTGCCATCAGTGCAGGGGGCGAAGTTCATGGC. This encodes CAISAGGEVHG. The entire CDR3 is CAISAGGEVHGYTF.

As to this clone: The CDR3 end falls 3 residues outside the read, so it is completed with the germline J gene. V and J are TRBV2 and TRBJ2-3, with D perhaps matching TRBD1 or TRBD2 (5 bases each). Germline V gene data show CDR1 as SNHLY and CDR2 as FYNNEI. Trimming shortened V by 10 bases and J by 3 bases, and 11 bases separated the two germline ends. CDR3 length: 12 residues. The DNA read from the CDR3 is TGTGCCACCCCGAGGGGTACAGATACG. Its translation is CATPRGTDT. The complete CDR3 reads CATPRGTDTQYF.